This T cell receptor (beta chain) was captured in a study of cytomegalovirus exposure and HLA in healthy donors (dated by TCRdb to about 2017). A note on the overall study: An earlier analysis of some 620 of the donors reported 250 to 300 Gb of sequence data and around 100 million unique TCR beta sequences obtained from around 190 million T cells. An early release covering roughly 640 HLA-typed donors comprised around 300 gigabases of sequencing data and 85 million or so unique TCR sequences. Among the roughly 400 genotyped donors, around 81% belonged to the genetic ancestry cluster associated with self-reported Caucasian donors. The study aimed to test whether signatures of past pathogen exposure could be identified by cataloging public T cell receptors. Using immunosequencing, the study profiled T cell repertoires from 640 or so subjects and related those repertoires to cytomegalovirus serostatus. Along with the approximately 700-subject first cohort, a separate validation cohort of over a hundred different subjects was used. High-throughput TCR immunosequencing, statistical association of individual TCRs with disease status, and machine learning were combined to predict cytomegalovirus infection status. A later analysis re-examined previously published TCR beta repertoires from about 700 donors and added high-resolution HLA genotyping to investigate patterns of TCR occurrence. The later analysis used no new phenotypic data to find candidate immune exposures, relying instead on TCR beta sequences and their occurrence across donors. To decide whether each TCR beta V gene segment behaved as functional or pseudogenic, an earlier analysis of fewer than 750 of the donors relied on high-throughput TCR beta sequencing. Donor age, sex, ethnicity and CMV serostatus were collected together with the repertoire data. A later genetic analysis used genome-wide SNP genotypes for about 60% of the roughly 700 donors, treating that subset as a discovery cohort. All discovery cohort repertoires had been generated on a single sequencing platform. HLA typing covered class I and class II loci at four-digit resolution. The number of donors typed differed by locus, with 629-630 for A, B, C, DRB1 and DQB1, approximately 500 for DQA1, over 600 for DPA1, and 472 for DPB1. Roughly five DR-DQ haplotypes were treated as single units for association and clustering because of strong linkage in the cohort. Among 300 to 450 genotyped donors of the cohort, an average of about 240,000 unique TCR beta nucleotide sequences were sequenced per donor, roughly a sixth of them non-productive. Overall study outcomes, separate from this receptor: Linkage disequilibrium might explain the correlated functional status among segregating V segments, but an unknown experimental factor could not be ruled out. HLA typing was unavailable for some donors at each locus, so association tests used only the typed subset. V-gene and J-gene trimming of TCR beta chains was associated with a missense DCLRE1C variant in a later genetic analysis, and the association was replicated in an independent cohort. In a later analysis, TCR association rates were found to vary across HLA loci, with the most associated TCRs seen for DRB1 alleles and the fewest for HLA-C alleles. The only immune exposure information available for the cohort was CMV serostatus. The authors suggested that the approach could potentially be generalized to other disease states and immunological phenotypes. The 87-base-pair reads could not distinguish some IMGT-functional V segments, including TRBV6-2 and TRBV6-3, so those segments were excluded. A few of the identified cytomegalovirus-associated TCR beta chains were confirmed in vitro to be specific for cytomegalovirus antigens. A group of highly shared sequence variants was considered likely to be a technical artifact of the sequencing pipeline. A later analysis found that HLA-associated TCR beta chains were more clonally expanded and had lower generation probabilities than equally common non-associated chains. While some public TCRs were present in many individuals, most TCR sequences turned up only very rarely across donors. At a false discovery rate of 0.05, a later analysis linked around 17,000 TCR beta sequences to specific HLA alleles. A total of 150 or so TCR beta chains were listed by the study as associated with cytomegalovirus. Broadly in line with IMGT annotations, most TCR beta V segments showed up in productive rearrangements about 87% or about 30% of the time in an earlier analysis of around 550 of the donors. A later analysis found that most CMV-associated TCR beta chains appeared HLA-restricted, with HLA associations seemingly driven largely by CMV exposure. About 17 rarely observed V segments, including chromosome 9 orphons, were excluded from the earlier analysis of about 610 of the donors because counts were too low. Only TCR beta chains were sequenced in this cohort, and the absence of alpha or paired-chain data limited detectable features. Roughly uniform sequencing depth across donors was assumed in presence/absence analyses, although this assumption may not hold. The classifier was reported to diagnose cytomegalovirus status with high specificity and sensitivity in both the original and validation cohorts. According to a later genetic analysis, donors in an Asian-associated ancestry cluster had fewer N-insertions in productive TCRs than the approximately 610-donor mean. According to a later analysis, parvovirus B19, influenza, CMV and Epstein-Barr virus appeared linked to several top co-occurrence clusters. A further reported finding was that TCR beta sequences accurately predicted the HLA-A and HLA-B alleles for most subjects in the first cohort. Assigning TCR associations to individual alleles was difficult when HLA alleles, especially DR and DQ, strongly co-occurred.

The cohort consisted of 600 to 700 healthy bone marrow donors. All cohort members were sampled while nominally healthy, although unrecorded immune exposures were likely present. The donor tested CMV seronegative and was one of the 352 seronegative cohort members. Every donor gave a peripheral blood sample, and the peripheral blood mononuclear cells from that sample were used for TCR beta sequencing. Genomic DNA was extracted from the blood cell samples with the Qiagen DNeasy Blood Extraction Kit. This clone was observed a few times. What antigen it recognizes has not been identified. No base quality values were provided; no much bigger clone lies one nucleotide off. From its cysteine to its phenylalanine, the CDR3 spans 12 amino acids. The read is trimmed to its CDR3 DNA, 36 bases read in frame from base 1. The germline V gene yields SGHRS for CDR1 and YFSETQ for CDR2. V lost 1 base and J lost 4 bases; the stretch between them is 4 bases long.

The library was made by the immunoSEQ multiplex PCR assay. For the multiplex PCR, a mixture combining 60 forward primers for TCR Vbeta segments and 13 reverse primers for TCR Jbeta segments was used. The CDR3 region of rearranged TCR beta genes was amplified from genomic DNA with a multiplex PCR assay. The amplified TCR beta libraries were sequenced on the Illumina HiSeq System as 87-base-pair reads. The source study handled its data this way. Across the 700 or so repertoires, a later analysis counted about 81 million unique TCR beta chains, around 10 million of which were shared by at least two donors. Raw reads were error-corrected and collapsed into unique sequences by a nearest-neighbor algorithm in which closely related sequences were merged to remove PCR and sequencing errors. To assign V, D and J gene segments, CDR3 sequences were aligned to IMGT reference sequences. For a sequence to be retained, a match of at least six nucleotides was required to both a V gene segment and a J gene segment. A rearrangement counted as productive if the CDR3 had no stop codons and remained in frame with V and J, and every other rearrangement counted as non-productive. CDR3 was defined by IMGT convention, running from the second conserved V-encoded cysteine to the conserved J-encoded phenylalanine. Sequences without an unambiguous match to a single V gene segment were excluded from the earlier analysis of about 640 of the donors. An earlier analysis of approximately 590 of the donors called V segments functional above 56.7% productive rearrangements and segregating when the between-donor standard deviation exceeded 5%. A statistical classification framework was built to diagnose cytomegalovirus status from the catalog of TCR beta chain sequences. A later analysis assigned V and J genes by comparing TCR nucleotide sequences with IMGT/GENE-DB human TR gene sequences. A later analysis assigned CDR3 sequences and most-parsimonious VDJ recombination scenarios with the TCRdist pipeline. In a later analysis, each TCR beta chain was defined by its CDR3 amino acid sequence together with its V-gene family, and reads lacking a unique V-gene family were excluded. To address suspected cross-contamination and a sequencing artifact, a later analysis removed around 590 highly shared, low-generation-probability nucleotide sequences. A later analysis calculated a clonal expansion index for each public chain from normalized within-repertoire ranks of inferred template counts. In a later analysis, generation probabilities were computed using a VDJ recombination model fitted to out-of-frame rearrangements, and the results were checked against IGoR. In a later analysis, TCR-TCR, TCR-HLA and TCR-CMV co-occurrence was scored with hypergeometric tests, and a repertoire-size bias correction was applied to TCR pairs. In a later analysis, false discovery rates were estimated by permuting HLA or CMV assignments 20 times. A later analysis grouped co-occurring TCRs with DBSCAN, adding TCRdist sequence similarity when clustering within HLA-allele-positive subsets. Repertoires with fewer than 30,000 or more than 120,000 public chains, plus five repertoires with anomalous nucleotide sharing, were excluded from co-occurrence clustering. In TCRdb, the immuneACCESS table is reduced to in-frame sequences with V and J assigned. These tables do not hold every clone; where another copy was compared, an unresolved V gene accounts for under half, and the others remain unexplained. V, J and clone size are taken as reported in that table, and D and trimming were inferred from the DNA itself. In all, the sample holds roughly 140,000 clones, and approximately 9% of those were seen once. Of the sample, 1.5% to 2% falls within the top ten clones.

This TCR was sampled from a male donor in good health and CMV-seronegative. The source material was PBMCs. This chain joins TRBV5-1 to TRBJ2-3, with no D gene named confidently. The CDR3 is CASSLHADTQYF. The DNA is TGCGCCAGCAGCTTGCATGCAGATACGCAGTATTTT.